The 2 T cell receptor beta chains reported below all come from one sample, sequenced in a study of Graves' ophthalmopathy and Graves' hyperthyroidism. Investigators amplified TCR beta CDR3 regions from RNA transcripts. First-round RT-PCR with HTBI primers preceded a second-round multiplex PCR. MiXCR, applied by TCRdb to the multiplex PCR reads, yields one record per CDR3 protein. Seen here are some 520,000 distinct CDR3 sequences, roughly 14% observed once, and the top ten hold roughly 9.8%. Material for sequencing was blood. These receptors were obtained from a woman aged 25 to 45 with Graves' ophthalmopathy.

This clonotype has a count of ten or more. The chain is built from TRBV6-1 and TRBJ1-1; D is unclear. Germline V gene data show CDR1 as MNHNS and CDR2 as SASEGT. CDR3 length: 15 residues. V shed 2 bases and J shed 2 bases, with 12 bases lying between them. DNA for the CDR3: TGTGCCAGCAGTGAATGGTTTACAGCTAACACTGAAGCTTTCTTT. Protein product: CASSEWFTANTEAFF.

This clonotype has a count of ten or more. The genes are TRBV12-3 or TRBV12-4 and TRBJ1-5; D perhaps matches TRBD1 (5 bases). V lost 3 bases to trimming and J lost 4 bases, with 10 bases between them. The CDR3 is made up of 14 amino acids. The CDR3 DNA is TGTGCCAGCAGTTTGGGGCGGGAGAATCAGCCCCAGCATTTT. Translated, it gives CASSLGRENQPQHF.